This TCR beta chain originates from a study of shared clonotypes between healthy human individuals. General study results and limits: With a few donors compared, about 5% of naive CD4 clonotypes were shared. The study sampled only blood, and tissue repertoires likely differ. Rarefaction demonstrated incomplete sorted-subset sequencing despite large depth.

Naive-designated CD8 cells lacked CD45RO, were positively enriched for CCR7, and omitted terminally differentiated effector memory CD45RA+ cells. Assay used: immunoSEQ multiplex PCR; TCRdb lists only in-frame clones, some missing. The sample lists 2 million to 2.5 million clones, roughly 91% seen once, with 1.5% to 2% in the top ten. Germline V lookup: CDR1 SGHVS, CDR2 FNYEAQ. This CDR3 spans 16 amino acids. V lost 3 bases to trimming and J lost 6 bases, with 17 bases between them. Turning to this clone: What it binds is unknown.

The sequenced sample consisted of naive CD8+ T cells from PBMCs. This TCR came from a man aged 18-30 years in good health. Some clones in this sample may be carry-over from other donors' samples. V gene TRBV7-6 combines with J gene TRBJ2-2; possibly TRBD2 for D (5 bases). DNA for the CDR3: TGTGCCAGCAGCTTCGGACTCGTTGGGGTCGCCGGGGAGCTGTTTTTT. This encodes CASSFGLVGVAGELFF.